The 16 T cell receptor beta chains reported below all come from one sample, sequenced in a study of cytomegalovirus exposure and HLA in healthy donors. Clones were sequenced by immunoSEQ multiplex PCR, and TCRdb holds only the in-frame ones, with some missing. Of about 83,000 clones in the sample, approximately 96% are singletons; the top ten hold about 1.3%. Source material: PBMCs. The receptors were sampled from a woman younger than 30 in good health and CMV-seronegative.

This clone was counted a single time. This sequence joins TRBV19 and TRBJ2-7; TRBD2 agrees at 14 bases. With V trimmed by 0 bases and J by 3 bases, 4 bases remained unmatched. The CDR3 extends over 17 amino acids. Germline assignment: CDR1 LNHDA and CDR2 SQIVND (reference sequence). CDR3 nucleotide sequence: TGTGCCAGTAGTATAGATCTTGGGACTAGCGGGAGCTACGAGCAGTACTTC. Its protein product is CASSIDLGTSGSYEQYF.

The V call is TRBV19, the J call TRBJ1-2, with 12 bases that match TRBD1. Losses at the gene ends were 7 bases for V and 1 base for J; bases not matched to a gene: 19. This CDR3 contains 20 residues. Germline CDR1 is LNHDA and CDR2 is SQIVND (reference sequence). This CDR3 is CASTPWDRGRLQRLNYGYTF. The CDR3 nucleotides read TGTGCCAGTACCCCATGGGACAGGGGGCGCCTACAGCGGCTTAACTATGGCTACACCTTC.

The gene calls are TRBV6-5 and TRBJ1-2; TRBD1 matches 10 bases. Germline loops: CDR1 MNHEY, CDR2 SVGAGI. The V and J ends lost 2 bases and 7 bases, in that order; junction bases with no gene match: 7. CDR3 size: 15 residues. The CDR3 DNA sequence: TGTGCCAGCAGTTACAGGGACAGGGGTTCTTTTGGCTACACCTTC. Protein sequence: CASSYRDRGSFGYTF.

This clone was recorded only once. The rearrangement uses TRBV2 and TRBJ2-7, with a tentative D call TRBD1 (5 bases). The CDR3 runs to 14 residues. CDR1 and CDR2 from the germline V gene are SNHLY and FYNNEI. Trimming removed 8 bases at V and 0 bases at J, with 14 bases between. CDR3 protein: CASSITGSSYEQYF. The CDR3 DNA reads TGTGCCAGCTCCATTACAGGAAGCTCCTACGAGCAGTACTTC.

The genes are TRBV30 and TRBJ1-1; no definite D call. The CDR3 loop spans 13 amino acids. Trimming removed 4 bases from V and 6 bases from J, with 15 bases in between. Germline CDR1 reads GTSNPN; CDR2 reads SVGIG (reference sequence). The CDR3 bases are TGTGCCTGGAATCAAATCGGGTCTTCTGAAGCTTTCTTT. Translated: CAWNQIGSSEAFF.

The chain carries TRBV28 and TRBJ2-7; a possible D gene is TRBD1 (6 bases). V was pared by 5 bases and J by 3 bases, with 14 bases between. This CDR3 is built from 14 residues. CDR1 is MDHEN, CDR2 SYDVKM, per germline. The CDR3 reads CASSRRGVDYEQYF. In DNA, the CDR3 is TGTGCCAGCAGTCGCAGGGGAGTAGACTACGAGCAGTACTTC. Complete variable domain (other parts from reference TRBV28 and TRBJ2-7): DVKVTQSSRYLVKRTGEKVFLECVQDMDHENMFWYRQDPGLGLRLIYFSYDVKMKEKGDIPEGYSVSREKKERFSLILESASTNQTSMYLCASSRRGVDYEQYFGPGTRLTVT.

This chain connects TRBV2 to TRBJ2-5; D is unclear. The CDR3 extends over 12 amino acids. The V end was cut by 8 bases, the J end by 1 base, with 8 bases between. Germline-derived CDR1 and CDR2 are SNHLY and FYNNEI. CDR3 sequence: CASRRSQETQYF. CDR3 DNA: TGTGCCAGCCGGCGGTCCCAAGAGACCCAGTACTTC.

This clone was recorded once. The V and J genes are TRBV9 and TRBJ2-3; D is perhaps TRBD2 (6 bases). CDR3 size: 15 residues. V shed 4 bases and J shed 6 bases, with 18 bases lying between them. Germline CDR1 SGDLS, CDR2 YYNGEE. The CDR3 bases are TGTGCCAGCAGCCCCCGGTTGGGAGGCGTGGATACGCAGTATTTT. This translates into CASSPRLGGVDTQYF. The full variable domain, in which reference TRBV9 and TRBJ2-3 provide the parts outside the CDR3, is DSGVTQTPKHLITATGQRVTLRCSPRSGDLSVYWYQQSLDQGLQFLIQYYNGEERAKGNILERFSAQQFPDLHSELNLSSLELGDSALYFCASSPRLGGVDTQYFGPGTRLTVL.

The genes are TRBV9 and TRBJ2-1; possible D gene TRBD2, 6 bases. Germline CDR1 SGDLS, CDR2 YYNGEE. This CDR3 region has 15 residues. Trimming removed 0 bases at V and 8 bases at J, with 15 bases between. The CDR3 coding sequence is TGTGCCAGCAGCGTAGCTCTCGGCGGGACCTATGAGCAGTTCTTC. Amino acids: CASSVALGGTYEQFF. Based on the CDR3 plus reference TRBV9 and TRBJ2-1, the full variable domain is DSGVTQTPKHLITATGQRVTLRCSPRSGDLSVYWYQQSLDQGLQFLIQYYNGEERAKGNILERFSAQQFPDLHSELNLSSLELGDSALYFCASSVALGGTYEQFFGPGTRLTVL.

The gene calls are TRBV28 and TRBJ1-2; D unresolved. Looked up from germline, CDR1 is MDHEN and CDR2 is SYDVKM. Between the trimmed V and J ends, which lost 2 bases and 2 bases, there was a span of 12 bases. CDR3 size: 15 residues. Here the CDR3 reads CASSLGSRRNYGYTF. CDR3 DNA sequence: TGTGCCAGCAGTTTAGGATCGCGCAGGAACTATGGCTACACCTTC.

This sequence joins TRBV7-2 and TRBJ2-1; 7 positions agree with TRBD2. Germline V CDR1 and CDR2: SGHTA, FQGNSA. The CDR3 runs 16 residues. V lost 1 base to trimming and J lost 6 bases; unmatched junction nucleotides: 9. CDR3 residues: CASSLDRAGVRNEQFF. The CDR3 nucleotides read TGTGCCAGCAGCTTAGATCGCGCGGGAGTGCGCAATGAGCAGTTCTTC.

CDR3 nucleotides: TGTGCCAGCAGCCCGACTTCTGACGAGCAGTACTTC. This codes for CASSPTSDEQYF. The V call is TRBV7-9, the J call TRBJ2-7; D gene uncertain. The CDR3 contains 12 residues. Germline-derived CDR1 and CDR2 are SEHNR and FQNEAQ (reference sequence). Trimming removed 5 bases at V and 5 bases at J, with 10 bases between.

This clone has a handful of counts. V usage is TRBV4-1 and J usage is TRBJ1-2, with 7 bases identical to TRBD1. CDR1 MGHRA and CDR2 YSYEKL come from the germline V gene. The J segment lost 3 bases and the V segment lost 1 base, leaving 8 bases of the junction unmatched. CDR3 length: 16 residues. The CDR3 DNA follows: TGCGCCAGCAGCCAAGGGGGGCTTACAGGGGACTATGGCTACACCTTC. Protein sequence: CASSQGGLTGDYGYTF.

The chain employs TRBV7-4 and TRBJ1-2; a weak D match, TRBD1 (6 bases). V lost 5 bases, J lost 8 bases, and 18 bases lay in between. The V gene's germline CDR1 is SGHVT and CDR2 SQSDAQ. This CDR3 contains 14 residues. This chain's CDR3 is CASSQAATGLGYTF. The CDR3, as DNA: TGTGCCAGCAGCCAAGCGGCAACAGGGCTAGGCTACACCTTC.

The J gene is TRBJ2-5, the V gene TRBV12-5; TRBD2 matches at 10 bases. The germline V gene has CDR1 LGHNT and CDR2 FRNRAP. The V segment lost 3 bases and the J segment 5 bases; nucleotides outside the gene matches: 27. The length of the CDR3 is 22 residues. The CDR3 is CASGLRGQDCDLSGRAWETQYF. CDR3 sequence (DNA): TGTGCTAGTGGTTTACGGGGACAGGACTGCGATCTGAGCGGGAGGGCTTGGGAGACCCAGTACTTC.

This chain links TRBV27 with TRBJ1-2, with unresolved D. This CDR3 is built from 17 residues. Trimming took off 3 bases at V and 6 bases at J, with 23 bases between the two ends. Per germline, CDR1 MNHEY and CDR2 SMNVEV (reference sequence). CDR3: CASSFINLGKTTDGYTF. CDR3 bases: TGTGCCAGCAGTTTCATTAATCTGGGCAAGACAACGGATGGCTACACCTTC.